This T cell receptor beta chain came from a study of blood T cells in healthy people across ages. Study outcomes and limitations: Correlation between TCR beta diversity and naive T cell percentage was strong. Comparison with aged donors showed that long-lived donors had more naive CD4+ cells and higher diversity.

Of note for this clonotype: What it binds is not known.

A sample-barcoded 5' primer and a J-beta primer mix were used in a second PCR of roughly 7 to 12 cycles. A minimum of 2.5 million CDR3-containing paired-end reads was obtained for each sample. MiXCR, run by TCRdb on the 5' RACE reads, gives a single entry per CDR3 protein. The repertoire consists of fewer than 900,000 distinct CDR3 sequences, with about 36% occurring once and the leading ten covering 10% to 15%. V was trimmed by 2 bases and J by 7 bases, leaving 21 bases between them. CDR1 and CDR2 from the germline V gene are LGHNA and YSLEER. This CDR3 has 16 residues. Isolating PBMCs gave at least 7 million of these cells per sample.

Sample: blood. This clonotype was obtained from a man aged 18-30 years in good health. The chain employs TRBV4-3 and TRBJ2-7, with D possibly being TRBD1 or TRBD2 (5 bases each). In nucleotides, the CDR3 is TGCGCCAGCAGCCAACGGGGCAGTGGCTCCTACAATGAGCAGTACTTC. Translating it yields CASSQRGSGSYNEQYF.